The 21 T cell receptor beta chains given below trace back to one sample, sequenced in a study of early T cells in non-severe SARS-CoV-2 infection. Each CDR3 protein is one row after TCRdb ran MiXCR on the 5' RACE reads. Among fewer than 80,000 distinct CDR3 sequences, roughly 4.9% were seen once, and the ten largest hold 3.5% to 4%. The source was whole blood, collected at baseline. The receptors derive from an adult who was a healthcare worker with PCR-confirmed SARS-CoV-2 infection or an uninfected control (not recorded which). The donor label of this sample is uncertain.

This clonotype came up a few times. This chain uses TRBV6-2 or TRBV6-3 with TRBJ2-1, with 10 bases that match TRBD2. The CDR3 loop spans 16 amino acids. The V segment lost 5 bases and the J segment 5 bases; nucleotides outside the gene matches: 9. Germline lookup yields CDR1 MNHEY and CDR2 SVGEGT. The CDR3 protein is CASSNPGLASDNEQFF. The CDR3 bases are TGTGCCAGCAGTAATCCGGGACTAGCGAGCGACAATGAGCAGTTCTTC.

This clonotype was counted between two and nine times. This chain connects TRBV2 to TRBJ2-7, with 8 bases matching TRBD1. The CDR3 contains 14 residues. Germline V gene lookup returns CDR1 SNHLY and CDR2 FYNNEI. The ends lost 3 bases at V and 2 bases at J; junction bases unmatched: 3. The CDR3 DNA sequence: TGTGCCAGCAGTGATCGGACAGGGACCTACGAGCAGTACTTC. Translation gives CASSDRTGTYEQYF.

This clonotype was observed a few times. This chain connects TRBV28 to TRBJ1-2; D gene ambiguous. The ends were cut back, 5 bases at V and 2 bases at J, with 15 bases in the middle. CDR1 is MDHEN and CDR2 is SYDVKM in the germline V gene. The CDR3 extends over 15 amino acids. CDR3 protein: CASSPRPGPNYGYTF. CDR3 sequence (DNA): TGTGCCAGCAGTCCCCGCCCCGGGCCCAACTATGGCTACACCTTC.

This clonotype was recorded at least ten times. The rearrangement joins TRBV7-2 to TRBJ2-1; 11 bases align to TRBD2. The CDR3 has 19 amino acids. J was trimmed by 0 bases and V by 1 base; bases with no gene match: 8. Per the germline V gene, CDR1 is SGHTA and CDR2 is FQGNSA. The CDR3: CASSLGLAGGLISYNEQFF. CDR3 in DNA: TGTGCCAGCAGCTTAGGGCTAGCGGGGGGACTGATCTCCTACAATGAGCAGTTCTTC.

The table lists this clonotype with a few counts. V is TRBV12-3 or TRBV12-4 and J is TRBJ2-1; 9 bases map to TRBD1. The CDR3 runs 15 residues. Germline trimming cut 3 bases from V and 4 bases from J; bases unmatched to any gene: 4. The CDR3 DNA follows: TGTGCCAGCAGTTTGCCGGGACAGGGTTACAATGAGCAGTTCTTC. The encoded protein is CASSLPGQGYNEQFF.

This clonotype was observed at least ten times. V is TRBV7-2 and J is TRBJ1-1, with D perhaps TRBD1 (6 bases). The length of the CDR3 is 13 residues. Germline CDR1 SGHTA, CDR2 FQGNSA. V was pared by 1 base and J by 6 bases, with 9 bases between. The CDR3 protein is CASSLGQAAEAFF. In DNA form, the CDR3 reads TGTGCCAGCAGCTTAGGACAGGCGGCTGAAGCTTTCTTT. Supplemented by reference TRBV7-2 and TRBJ1-1, the full variable domain reads GAGVSQSPSNKVTEKGKDVELRCDPISGHTALYWYRQSLGQGLEFLIYFQGNSAPDKSGLPSDRFSAERTGGSVSTLTIQRTQQEDSAVYLCASSLGQAAEAFFGQGTRLTVV.

The chain combines TRBV11-2 with TRBJ2-7; perhaps TRBD2 as D (5 bases). CDR3 length: 15 amino acids. Trimming removed 1 base at V and 7 bases at J, with 17 bases between. Germline assignment: CDR1 SGHAT and CDR2 FQNNGV. The CDR3 region has the DNA TGTGCCAGCAGCTTAGTCCTAGCTGGGGTGGGGGAGCAGTACTTC. Protein product: CASSLVLAGVGEQYF.

The chain carries TRBV4-1 and TRBJ2-3; D may be TRBD2 (6 bases). The V gene lost 3 bases and the J gene lost 2 bases, with 12 bases spanning the gap. There are 15 residues in the CDR3. Per the germline V gene, CDR1 is MGHRA and CDR2 is YSYEKL. The DNA for the CDR3 is TGCGCCAGCAGCCAGCCCCGGGGGTCCACAGATACGCAGTATTTT. It is translated as CASSQPRGSTDTQYF.

This clonotype came up many times. The chain links TRBV7-2 to TRBJ2-3, with D possibly TRBD1 on 6 matching bases. Trimming left V 1 base short and J 8 bases short, with 13 bases between. Germline values: CDR1 SGHTA, CDR2 FQGNSA. The length of the CDR3 is 14 residues. The CDR3 region is CASSLETGRGTQYF. CDR3 nucleotide sequence: TGTGCCAGCAGCTTAGAGACAGGTCGGGGTACGCAGTATTTT.

This clonotype has a count of ten or more. J is TRBJ1-4 and V is TRBV11-2; D might be TRBD1 (6 bases). Germline V lookup: CDR1 SGHAT, CDR2 FQNNGV. V was trimmed by 5 bases and J by 8 bases, leaving 18 bases between them. The CDR3 length is 15 residues. CDR3 DNA sequence: TGTGCCAGCAGCCCTACAGGGACCCTGGGAGAAAAACTGTTTTTT. As protein: CASSPTGTLGEKLFF.

This clonotype was counted many times. The chain recombines TRBV20-1 with TRBJ1-2; weak D call: TRBD1 (5 bases). The CDR3 consists of 11 residues. The V gene lost 5 bases and the J gene lost 6 bases, with 10 bases spanning the gap. Germline values: CDR1 DFQATT, CDR2 SNEGSKA (reference sequence). The CDR3 bases are TGCAGTGCTTTAGGGGATCATGGCTACACCTTC. It translates to CSALGDHGYTF.

Written as DNA, the CDR3 is TGTGCCAGCAGCTTAGATCACTATCAGCCCCAGCATTTT. It codes for CASSLDHYQPQHF. V and J are TRBV11-2 and TRBJ1-5; D is undetermined. Looked up from germline, CDR1 is SGHAT and CDR2 is FQNNGV. The CDR3 is 13 residues long. V lost 0 bases to trimming and J lost 5 bases, with 5 bases between them.

This clonotype came up many times. The rearrangement uses TRBV5-5 and TRBJ2-3; TRBD1 matches 11 bases. CDR3 length: 14 amino acids. V shed 3 bases and J 4 bases; nucleotides not matched to a gene: 1. The germline gives CDR1 SGHKS, CDR2 YYEKEE (reference sequence). DNA of the CDR3: TGTGCCAGCAGCTGGACAGGGGGCGCAGATACGCAGTATTTT. Encoded protein: CASSWTGGADTQYF.

This clonotype was recorded a few times. The chain joins TRBV7-2 to TRBJ1-1; 8 nucleotides match TRBD1. Germline loops: CDR1 SGHTA, CDR2 FQGNSA. The length of the CDR3 is 14 residues. J lost 4 bases, V lost 5 bases, and 6 bases had no gene match. CDR3 nucleotide sequence: TGTGCCAGCAGCGTTACAGGGGGTCCCACTGAAGCTTTCTTT. This encodes CASSVTGGPTEAFF.

In its sample, this clonotype was seen many times. The V call is TRBV19, the J call TRBJ1-2; D unclear. V lost 5 bases to trimming and J lost 5 bases, with 9 bases between them. Germline CDR1 is LNHDA and CDR2 is SQIVND (reference sequence). The CDR3 runs to 12 residues. CDR3 sequence (DNA): TGTGCCAGTAGTCCGCGGGCATATGGCTACACCTTC. Translation gives CASSPRAYGYTF.

This clonotype was detected many times. The CDR3 sequence is CASSARLAGGRAQYF. CDR3 coding DNA: TGTGCCAGCAGCGCGAGACTAGCGGGGGGCAGGGCGCAGTATTTT. V and J are TRBV9 and TRBJ2-3; 13 bases agree with TRBD2. Germline CDR1 reads SGDLS; CDR2 reads YYNGEE. CDR3 length: 15 residues. Losses at the gene ends were 3 bases for V and 10 bases for J; bases not matched to a gene: 8.

This clonotype has ten or more counts. V usage is TRBV27 and J usage is TRBJ2-1, with 7 bases matching TRBD1. J was trimmed by 12 bases and V by 6 bases; bases with no gene match: 17. This CDR3 contains 15 residues. Germline CDR1 MNHEY, CDR2 SMNVEV (reference sequence). Here the CDR3 DNA reads TGTGCCAGCAGCCTCTACGGGACAGATCATATTGGGCAGTTCTTC. Amino acid sequence: CASSLYGTDHIGQFF.

This clonotype was observed a handful of times. The rearrangement uses TRBV20-1 and TRBJ2-3; TRBD2 aligns across 9 bases. This CDR3 has 12 amino acids. With 6 bases clipped from V and 4 bases from J, the junction kept 2 bases outside the gene matches. The germline gives CDR1 DFQATT, CDR2 SNEGSKA (reference sequence). The CDR3 DNA sequence: TGCAGTGCCCGACTAGCGGCAGATACGCAGTATTTT. Protein sequence: CSARLAADTQYF.

As DNA, the CDR3 is TGTGCCAGCAGGCTAAACAGGGTGAGCACTGAAGCTTTCTTT. Amino acid sequence: CASRLNRVSTEAFF. V gene TRBV6-5 combines with J gene TRBJ1-1, with D perhaps TRBD1 (6 bases). The CDR3 sequence is 14 residues long. Deletions cut 6 bases from V and 4 bases from J, with 15 bases between. CDR1 is MNHEY and CDR2 is SVGAGI in the germline V gene.

This clonotype has ten or more counts. The rearrangement joins TRBV13 to TRBJ2-5, with D hard to call. Deletions cut 5 bases from V and 0 bases from J, with 10 bases between. Germline CDR1 is PRHDT and CDR2 is FYEKMQ (reference sequence). This CDR3 has 14 amino acids. CDR3 amino acids: CASSPSTDQETQYF. CDR3 bases: TGTGCCAGCAGCCCGTCAACGGACCAAGAGACCCAGTACTTC.

In this sample, this clonotype turned up many times. The V call is TRBV25-1, the J call TRBJ2-1, with 10 nucleotides matching TRBD2. This CDR3 is built from 14 residues. Germline CDR1 and CDR2: MGHDK and SYGVNS. The trim removed 7 bases at V and 6 bases at J, leaving 6 bases unmatched. CDR3 in amino acids: CASTRAGGSNEQFF. The CDR3 bases are TGTGCCAGCACCCGAGCGGGGGGGTCCAATGAGCAGTTCTTC.